These 20 T cell receptor beta chains were sequenced from one sample in a study of T cell repertoires in cytomegalovirus infection. Using its own MiXCR run on the reads, TCRdb lists one record per CDR3 protein. The sample records around 49,000 distinct CDR3 sequences, 15% to 25% being singletons. Antigen specificity for these receptors is unknown. Sequenced material: CD8+ T cells from cultured PBMCs, taken from culture after CMV antigen stimulation. These receptors were obtained from a human donor in good health (CMV status not recorded). Some clones in this sample may be carry-over from other donors' samples.

This clonotype was recorded a few times. The chain joins TRBV7-2 to TRBJ1-4, with 10 bases aligning to TRBD1. V was clipped by 4 bases and J by 7 bases; unmatched bases: 6. Germline loops: CDR1 SGHTA, CDR2 FQGNSA. The CDR3 has 15 amino acids. The CDR3 here is CASSSPGQGGEKLFF. The CDR3 nucleotides are TGTGCCAGCAGCTCACCTGGACAGGGGGGTGAAAAACTGTTTTTT.

V is TRBV6-8 and J is TRBJ1-3; D gene unclear. V was pared by 4 bases and J by 0 bases, with 7 bases between. This CDR3 has 14 residues. CDR1 and CDR2 (germline): MNHGY, SAAAGT. CDR3 sequence reads: CASSLQSSGNTIYF. Written as DNA, the CDR3 is TGTGCCAGCAGTTTACAGAGCTCTGGAAACACCATATATTTT.

The gene calls are TRBV29-1 and TRBJ1-2; D not resolved. This CDR3 comprises 16 residues. CDR1 and CDR2 (germline): SQVTM, ANQGSEA. Trimming pared 0 bases from V and 1 base from J, leaving 15 bases between. CDR3 protein: CSVEDHADPYNYGYTF. The CDR3 DNA sequence: TGCAGCGTTGAAGATCATGCAGACCCCTATAACTATGGCTACACCTTC.

This rearrangement joins TRBV6-2 or TRBV6-3 to TRBJ2-2; 10 bases map to TRBD1. Germline-derived CDR1 and CDR2 are MNHEY and SVGEGT. With V trimmed by 0 bases and J by 6 bases, 4 bases remained unmatched. This CDR3 region has 16 residues. DNA of the CDR3: TGTGCCAGCAGTTACTCGGAGACAGGGGGCCCCGGGGAGCTGTTTTTT. It codes for CASSYSETGGPGELFF.

The gene calls are TRBV11-2 and TRBJ2-1, with 11 bases aligning to TRBD2. Germline CDR1 reads SGHAT; CDR2 reads FQNNGV. This CDR3 has 15 amino acids. After removal of 0 bases from V and 10 bases from J, the junction contained 5 bases not matched to a gene. CDR3 region: CASSLELAGGREQFF. The CDR3 nucleotides read TGTGCCAGCAGCTTAGAATTAGCGGGAGGGCGGGAGCAGTTCTTC.

V is TRBV11-2 and J is TRBJ2-7; TRBD1 or TRBD2 may be the D gene (5 bases each). The CDR3 runs to 12 residues. Germline CDR1 and CDR2: SGHAT and FQNNGV. Trimming removed 10 bases from V and 1 base from J, with 11 bases in between. The CDR3 sequence: CATEGRSYEQYF. CDR3 in DNA: TGTGCCACCGAGGGGCGGTCCTACGAGCAGTACTTC.

This clonotype was seen repeatedly, ten times or more. The rearrangement joins TRBV29-1 to TRBJ2-7, with D unresolved. Between the trimmed V and J ends, which lost 1 base and 2 bases, there was a span of 9 bases. There are 13 residues in the CDR3. Germline V gene lookup returns CDR1 SQVTM and CDR2 ANQGSEA. The CDR3 region has the DNA TGCAGCGTTGAAGTAAGACCTCCCTACGAGCAGTACTTC. Translated, it gives CSVEVRPPYEQYF.

J is TRBJ2-1 and V is TRBV7-2, with D perhaps matching TRBD2 (6 bases). Per the germline V gene, CDR1 is SGHTA and CDR2 is FQGNSA. The CDR3 runs to 14 residues. Trimming removed 1 base at V and 8 bases at J, with 12 bases between. The CDR3 sequence: CASSLGGRIDEQFF. Here the CDR3 DNA reads TGTGCCAGCAGCTTAGGGGGGAGGATCGATGAGCAGTTCTTC.

There are a few counts of this clonotype. The chain combines TRBV6-5 with TRBJ1-1; TRBD1 matches at 9 bases. Trimming at V came to 5 bases and at J to 7 bases, leaving 5 bases not matched to a gene. Germline values: CDR1 MNHEY, CDR2 SVGAGI. CDR3 size: 13 residues. The CDR3 reads CASSTGGEVEAFF. The CDR3 DNA reads TGTGCCAGCAGTACAGGGGGCGAGGTTGAAGCTTTCTTT.

The chain couples TRBV29-1 to TRBJ2-3; 7 bases fit TRBD2. The V gene end was trimmed by 0 bases and the J gene end by 4 bases; junction bases not matched to a gene: 7. The CDR3 is 15 residues long. Germline V gene sequence: CDR1 SQVTM, CDR2 ANQGSEA. CDR3 nucleotides: TGCAGCGTTGAAGATCAGCGGGGAAGTGCAGATACGCAGTATTTT. This encodes CSVEDQRGSADTQYF.

The rearrangement joins TRBV6-5 to TRBJ2-1; the match to TRBD2 covers 7 bases. Germline CDR1 and CDR2: MNHEY and SVGAGI. The trim removed 2 bases at V and 0 bases at J, leaving 1 base unmatched. The length of the CDR3 is 15 residues. The CDR3 nucleotides are TGTGCCAGCAGTTACAGGGAGGGCTCCTACAATGAGCAGTTCTTC. Amino acid sequence: CASSYREGSYNEQFF.

V gene TRBV28 combines with J gene TRBJ2-1, with 12 nucleotides matching TRBD2. The CDR3 extends over 15 amino acids. With 5 bases clipped from V and 7 bases from J, the junction kept 6 bases outside the gene matches. CDR1 is MDHEN and CDR2 is SYDVKM in the germline V gene. CDR3 DNA sequence: TGTGCCAGCAGTCTAGCGGGAGGGCCTATGAATGAGCAGTTCTTC. Amino acids: CASSLAGGPMNEQFF.

The chain has TRBV9 and TRBJ2-5; TRBD1 agrees at 8 bases. Germline V CDR1 and CDR2: SGDLS, YYNGEE. CDR3 size: 16 residues. V lost 9 bases, J lost 5 bases, and 18 bases stayed unmatched. CDR3 DNA sequence: TGTGCCATCTCTCGGAGTCCAGGGGGCGCAAGGGAGACCCAGTACTTC. Amino acids: CAISRSPGGARETQYF.

This clonotype has just a few counts. The chain is built from TRBV7-6 and TRBJ2-7; maybe TRBD1 (5 bases). The CDR3 loop spans 11 amino acids. The V gene's germline CDR1 is SGHVS and CDR2 FNYEAQ. Between the trimmed V and J ends, which lost 9 bases and 3 bases, there was a span of 9 bases. The CDR3 bases are TGTGCCAGACAGGCATTCTACGAGCAGTACTTC. Residues: CARQAFYEQYF.

This clonotype is medium-sized by share. V and J are TRBV11-2 and TRBJ2-3; 9 bases are a match to TRBD2. Germline-derived CDR1 and CDR2 are SGHAT and FQNNGV. J lost 3 bases, V lost 1 base, and 11 bases had no gene match. This CDR3 is 18 amino acids long. CDR3 loop: CASSLGWGGGANTDTQYF. The CDR3 nucleotides read TGTGCCAGCAGCTTAGGTTGGGGCGGGGGGGCAAATACAGATACGCAGTATTTT.

The chain combines TRBV7-2 with TRBJ1-1; unclear D gene. The CDR3 runs to 12 residues. The V end was cut by 8 bases, the J end by 5 bases, with 12 bases between. CDR1 is SGHTA and CDR2 is FQGNSA in the germline V gene. The DNA for the CDR3 is TGTGCCAGCGGTTTCGTGGGGACTGAAGCTTTCTTT. Protein product: CASGFVGTEAFF.

The chain is built from TRBV7-2 and TRBJ2-1; D is undetermined. Trimming removed 1 base at V and 8 bases at J, with 6 bases between. From germline, CDR1 is SGHTA and CDR2 FQGNSA. The CDR3 spans 12 residues. CDR3 region: CASSLEPDEQFF. The CDR3 DNA follows: TGTGCCAGCAGCTTAGAACCGGATGAGCAGTTCTTC.

This clonotype turned up a few times. V and J are TRBV7-9 and TRBJ1-1, with TRBD1 matching over 10 bases. V lost 4 bases to trimming and J lost 5 bases; unmatched junction nucleotides: 7. The CDR3 has 15 amino acids. The germline gives CDR1 SEHNR, CDR2 FQNEAQ (reference sequence). The CDR3 loop is CASSSADRGETEAFF. In DNA, the CDR3 is TGTGCCAGCAGCTCAGCGGACAGGGGGGAGACTGAAGCTTTCTTT.

This clonotype was observed at least ten times. The CDR3 DNA sequence: TGTGCCAGCAGCGGACTAGCGGGGGGCCACGAGCAGTACTTC. It encodes CASSGLAGGHEQYF. The rearrangement joins TRBV7-2 to TRBJ2-7; 14 bases align to TRBD2. Per the germline V gene, CDR1 is SGHTA and CDR2 is FQGNSA. The CDR3 is 14 residues long. Trimming cost V 5 bases and J 5 bases; bases outside gene matches: 2.

This clonotype appeared a few times. V gene TRBV7-9 combines with J gene TRBJ2-1, with unresolved D. This CDR3 is 16 amino acids long. The germline CDR1 and CDR2 sequences are SEHNR and FQNEAQ (reference sequence). V lost 7 bases and J lost 6, with 22 bases in between. The CDR3 loop is CASTPLDPILGNEQFF. The CDR3 nucleotides are TGTGCCAGCACCCCACTGGACCCGATCCTTGGCAATGAGCAGTTCTTC.